The 22 T cell receptor beta chains in this list originate from one sample, sequenced in a study of blood T cell repertoires in COVID-19. The data were produced by immunoSEQ multiplex PCR, yet TCRdb's version contains in-frame clones alone and is incomplete. The data hold about 200,000 clones, with around 83% observed a single time. Sequencing used peripheral blood. The receptors were sampled from a woman between 45 and 65 years old with COVID-19, enrolled during active disease.

This clone has more than one count but fewer than ten. The gene calls are TRBV7-8 and TRBJ1-5; perhaps TRBD1 as D (5 bases). The CDR3 extends over 15 amino acids. Trimming pared 5 bases from V and 2 bases from J, leaving 13 bases between. CDR1 is SGHVS, CDR2 FQNEAQ, per germline. CDR3 nucleotide sequence: TGTGCCAGCAGCCCGGGGGGGAGGCGCAATCAGCCCCAGCATTTT. Amino acids: CASSPGGRRNQPQHF.

J is TRBJ2-7 and V is TRBV5-8, with a weak D call TRBD2 (6 bases). The V end was cut by 0 bases, the J end by 2 bases, with 15 bases between. CDR1 and CDR2 from the germline V gene are SGHTS and YDEGEE. CDR3 length: 16 residues. The chain's CDR3 is CASSLGGGNRAYEQYV. The DNA of the CDR3 is TGTGCCAGCAGCTTGGGGGGAGGCAATAGGGCCTACGAGCAGTACGTC.

This clone appeared a single time. The V and J genes are TRBV30 and TRBJ1-1; D may be TRBD1 (5 bases). V was clipped by 0 bases and J by 3 bases, with 11 bases between them. The CDR3 length is 14 residues. Germline-derived CDR1 and CDR2 are GTSNPN and SVGIG (reference sequence). The CDR3 is CAWSVPGWDTEAFF. The DNA of the CDR3 is TGTGCCTGGAGTGTACCAGGGTGGGACACTGAAGCTTTCTTT.

Only one count was recorded for this clone. A junction boundary mismatches the germline segment, possibly from a read error. This sequence joins TRBV5-6 and TRBJ2-5, with TRBD1 matching 11 bases. Germline CDR1 reads SGHDT; CDR2 reads YYEEEE. The CDR3 runs 14 residues. CDR3 region: CASRLGQGVQTQYF. As DNA, the CDR3 is TGTGCCAGCAGATTGGGACAGGGGGTGCAGACCCAGTACTTC.

This chain links TRBV10-2 with TRBJ1-5; tentative D call: TRBD1 (5 bases). From germline, CDR1 is WSHSY and CDR2 SAAADI. V lost 6 bases and J lost 6, with 12 bases in between. This CDR3 has 13 residues. The CDR3 reads CASRGGVGQPQHF. The CDR3, as DNA: TGCGCCAGCAGGGGGGGAGTTGGTCAGCCCCAGCATTTT.

CDR3 protein: CASSSRTGGEQYV. The CDR3 DNA reads TGTGCCAGCAGCTCCCGGACAGGGGGTGAGCAGTACGTC. The chain uses TRBV11-2 and TRBJ2-7, with 10 bases matching TRBD1. The V and J ends lost 4 bases and 7 bases, in that order; junction bases with no gene match: 4. CDR3 size: 13 residues. Germline CDR1 and CDR2: SGHAT and FQNNGV.

Comments on this clone: The same CDR3 also results from other DNA sequences found in this sample. The gene calls are TRBV12-3 or TRBV12-4 and TRBJ1-1, with D perhaps TRBD1 (5 bases). The V end lost 6 bases, the J end lost 2 bases, and 7 bases lay between the germline ends. This CDR3 has 12 residues. The CDR3 region has the DNA TGTGCCAGCAGCGACAGCAACACTGAAGCTTTCTTT. Its protein is CASSDSNTEAFF.

The chain uses TRBV14 and TRBJ1-3; TRBD1 is a possible D gene (5 bases). Germline CDR1 SGHDN, CDR2 FVKESK. The CDR3 totals 20 residues. The V gene lost 0 bases and the J gene lost 2 bases, with 23 bases spanning the gap. The CDR3 loop is CASSQDPLGAPPFTGNTIYF. DNA for the CDR3: TGTGCCAGCAGCCAAGATCCCCTTGGGGCTCCGCCATTCACTGGAAACACCATATATTTT.

This clone came up a few times. This rearrangement joins TRBV7-2 to TRBJ1-1, with unresolved D. Trimming left V 1 base short and J 5 bases short, with 8 bases between. CDR1 SGHTA and CDR2 FQGNSA come from the germline V gene. The CDR3 sequence is 13 residues long. The CDR3 DNA reads as TGTGCCAGCAGCTTAGAGAGTTGGACTGAAGCTTTCTTT. This gives the protein CASSLESWTEAFF. The complete variable domain, with remaining parts taken from reference TRBV7-2 and TRBJ1-1, reads GAGVSQSPSNKVTEKGKDVELRCDPISGHTALYWYRQSLGQGLEFLIYFQGNSAPDKSGLPSDRFSAERTGGSVSTLTIQRTQQEDSAVYLCASSLESWTEAFFGQGTRLTVV.

V and J are TRBV7-2 and TRBJ1-2, with D unresolved. This CDR3 region has 17 residues. Between the trimmed V and J ends, which lost 5 bases and 7 bases, there was a span of 26 bases. Per the germline V gene, CDR1 is SGHTA and CDR2 is FQGNSA. The CDR3 loop reads CASSPQGLTISVGGYTF. The CDR3 DNA is TGTGCCAGCAGCCCCCAAGGACTGACGATTTCCGTTGGTGGCTACACCTTC.

The V gene is TRBV2, the J gene TRBJ2-5; D perhaps matches TRBD1 (7 bases). The length of the CDR3 is 18 residues. Germline CDR1 and CDR2: SNHLY and FYNNEI. V was shortened by 8 bases and J by 4 bases, with 29 bases between the two germline ends. This CDR3 is CASSWVRGPGRRRETQYF. The CDR3 region has the DNA TGTGCCAGCTCCTGGGTGAGGGGGCCAGGGAGGAGACGAGAGACCCAGTACTTC.

This clone is a singleton in its sample. The V and J genes are TRBV4-2 and TRBJ1-1; D uncertain. Trimming removed 1 base at V and 0 bases at J, with 9 bases between. The CDR3 has 15 residues. Per the germline V gene, CDR1 is LGHNA and CDR2 is YNFKEQ. The CDR3 spells CASSQGALMNTEAFF. The CDR3 DNA sequence: TGTGCCAGCAGCCAAGGGGCCCTTATGAACACTGAAGCTTTCTTT.

J is TRBJ2-2 and V is TRBV5-1, with 7 nucleotides matching TRBD1. The CDR3 consists of 14 residues. Germline V gene data show CDR1 as SGHRS and CDR2 as YFSETQ. The J segment lost 5 bases and the V segment lost 5 bases, leaving 6 bases of the junction unmatched. CDR3 sequence: CASSWDRRTGELFF. The DNA for the CDR3 is TGCGCCAGCAGTTGGGACAGACGAACCGGGGAGCTGTTTTTT.

The V call is TRBV9, the J call TRBJ2-7; D is possibly TRBD2 (5 bases). Per the germline V gene, CDR1 is SGDLS and CDR2 is YYNGEE. The CDR3 is made up of 13 amino acids. Trimming removed 0 bases from V and 7 bases from J, with 11 bases in between. CDR3 amino acids: CASSVGGEGEQYF. CDR3 nucleotide sequence: TGTGCCAGCAGCGTAGGTGGAGAGGGAGAGCAGTACTTC.

The chain combines TRBV5-6 with TRBJ1-5; D remains ambiguous. The CDR3 spans 15 residues. CDR1 and CDR2 (germline): SGHDT, YYEEEE. V was cut by 1 base and J by 4 bases, with 12 bases left in between. The CDR3 DNA follows: TGTGCCAGCAGCTTGCGGAGGAGGGAAAATCAGCCCCAGCATTTT. Translating gives CASSLRRRENQPQHF.

This chain joins TRBV6-2 or TRBV6-3 and TRBJ1-2; 12 bases line up with TRBD1. The CDR3 spans 16 residues. After removal of 5 bases from V and 8 bases from J, the junction contained 12 bases not matched to a gene. Germline CDR1 and CDR2: MNHEY and SVGEGT. The CDR3 loop is CASSPGTGGLLSGYTF. The CDR3 region has the DNA TGTGCCAGCAGTCCCGGGACAGGGGGCCTTCTGTCAGGCTACACCTTC.

The CDR3 sequence: CASGGDNSGANVLTF. The CDR3 DNA sequence: TGTGCCAGCGGTGGGGACAACTCTGGGGCCAACGTCCTGACTTTC. This sequence joins TRBV28 and TRBJ2-6; tentative D call: TRBD1 (6 bases). The CDR3 has 15 residues. Germline values: CDR1 MDHEN, CDR2 SYDVKM. Trimming left V 8 bases short and J 0 bases short, with 11 bases between.

The gene calls are TRBV5-1 and TRBJ2-2; D may be TRBD2 (5 bases). Trimming took 4 bases from V and 6 from J, leaving 7 bases between them. Germline CDR1 is SGHRS and CDR2 is YFSETQ. This CDR3 has 12 amino acids. In nucleotides, the CDR3 is TGCGCCAGCAGCACCGGGGCCGGGGAGCTGTTTTTT. Its protein is CASSTGAGELFF. Full variable domain (rest looked up from reference TRBV5-1 and TRBJ2-2): KAGVTQTPRYLIKTRGQQVTLSCSPISGHRSVSWYQQTPGQGLQFLFEYFSETQRNKGNFPGRFSGRQFSNSRSEMNVSTLELGDSALYLCASSTGAGELFFGEGSRLTVL.

The chain links TRBV7-9 to TRBJ2-5, with 9 nucleotides matching TRBD2. Germline V gene sequence: CDR1 SEHNR, CDR2 FQNEAQ (reference sequence). V shed 1 base and J 5 bases; nucleotides not matched to a gene: 5. CDR3 length equals 15 residues. CDR3 sequence reads: CASSLGLAGFETQYF. CDR3 sequence (DNA): TGTGCCAGCAGCTTAGGGCTAGCGGGGTTCGAGACCCAGTACTTC. Complete variable domain (other parts from reference TRBV7-9 and TRBJ2-5): DTGVSQNPRHKITKRGQNVTFRCDPISEHNRLYWYRQTLGQGPEFLTYFQNEAQLEKSRLLSDRFSAERPKGSFSTLEIQRTEQGDSAMYLCASSLGLAGFETQYFGPGTRLLVL.

The gene calls are TRBV27 and TRBJ1-4; D may be TRBD1 (6 bases). Germline V CDR1 and CDR2: MNHEY, SMNVEV (reference sequence). The CDR3 length is 14 residues. The V end was cut by 6 bases, the J end by 8 bases, with 16 bases between. The CDR3 is CASRANRVAEKLFF. The CDR3 DNA reads as TGTGCCAGCAGGGCAAACAGGGTGGCAGAAAAACTGTTTTTT. The variable domain in full, completed from reference TRBV27 and TRBJ1-4, reads EAQVTQNPRYLITVTGKKLTVTCSQNMNHEYMSWYRQDPGLGLRQIYYSMNVEVTDKGDVPEGYKVSRKEKRNFPLILESPSPNQTSLYFCASRANRVAEKLFFGSGTQLSVL.

The rearrangement joins TRBV7-8 to TRBJ1-5; D is uncertain. This CDR3 region has 13 residues. Trimming shortened V by 1 base and J by 7 bases, and 8 bases separated the two germline ends. The germline V gene has CDR1 SGHVS and CDR2 FQNEAQ. The CDR3 DNA sequence: TGTGCCAGCAGCTTAGGGCAGAACCAGCCCCAGCATTTT. Its translation is CASSLGQNQPQHF.

This clone has just a few counts. The J gene is TRBJ1-2, the V gene TRBV10-1, with 7 bases fitting TRBD1. Germline V gives CDR1 WNHNN, CDR2 SYGVQD (reference sequence). The V gene end was trimmed by 5 bases and the J gene end by 5 bases; junction bases not matched to a gene: 5. This CDR3 has 13 amino acids. CDR3 sequence reads: CASSLDRDYGYTF. The CDR3 DNA reads TGCGCCAGCAGTCTTGACAGGGATTATGGCTACACCTTC.